This TCR beta chain was profiled in a study of follicular helper T cells after annual influenza vaccination. Background on the study: Some donors were sampled over the 2013-2014, 2014-2015 and 2015-2016 vaccinations. Study-wide results and limits: Only about 9.5-22% of analyzed cells yielded productive TCRB sequences.

Time point described: 2014-2015 season, 7 days after vaccination. Before and after seasonal inactivated influenza vaccination, adults gave blood for sorting CD4 subsets for sequencing. Remarks on this clone: Its antigen is undetermined.

The protocol was immunoSEQ multiplex PCR, while the TCRdb copy is restricted to in-frame clones and leaves out a portion. This table holds nearly 9,000 clones, 80% to 90% found once. The germline V gene has CDR1 SGHAT and CDR2 FQDESV (reference sequence). Trimming took off 3 bases at V and 7 bases at J, with 12 bases between the two ends. CDR3 length: 14 amino acids. The J gene is TRBJ2-2, the V gene TRBV11-1; the D gene is possibly TRBD1 (6 bases). The TCR comes from an adult who received the influenza vaccine. The source material was CXCR5+ CD38- circulating T follicular helper cells from blood, sampled 7 days after influenza vaccination. Subset defined: circulating Tfh, non-naive CD4+CXCR5+PD-1+ (ICOS+CD38+ or ICOS-CD38-). The CDR3 DNA reads TGTGCCAGCAGCTTCGACAGGCGAAGCGGGGAGCTGTTTTTT. Its translation is CASSFDRRSGELFF.